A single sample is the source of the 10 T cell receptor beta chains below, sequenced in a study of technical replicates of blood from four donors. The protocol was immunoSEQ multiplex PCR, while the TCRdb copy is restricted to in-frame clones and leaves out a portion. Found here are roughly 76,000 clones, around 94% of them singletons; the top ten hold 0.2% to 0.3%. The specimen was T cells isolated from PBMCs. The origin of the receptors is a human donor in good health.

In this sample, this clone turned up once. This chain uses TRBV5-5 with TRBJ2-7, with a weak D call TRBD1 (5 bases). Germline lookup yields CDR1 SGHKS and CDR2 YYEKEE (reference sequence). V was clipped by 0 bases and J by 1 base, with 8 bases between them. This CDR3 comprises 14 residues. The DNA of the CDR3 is TGTGCCAGCAGCTTGGGACAGAAATCCTACGAGCAGTACTTC. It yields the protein CASSLGQKSYEQYF.

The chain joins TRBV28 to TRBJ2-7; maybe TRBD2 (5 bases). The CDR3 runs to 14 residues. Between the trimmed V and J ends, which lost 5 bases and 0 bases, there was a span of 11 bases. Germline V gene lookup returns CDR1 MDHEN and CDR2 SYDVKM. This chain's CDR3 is CASSTTGNSYEQYF. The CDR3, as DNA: TGTGCCAGCAGTACAACCGGGAACTCCTACGAGCAGTACTTC.

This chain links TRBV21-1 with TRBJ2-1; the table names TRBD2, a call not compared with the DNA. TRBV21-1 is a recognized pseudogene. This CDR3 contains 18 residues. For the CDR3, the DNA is TGTGCCAGCAGCATTGGGACTAGACCCCCGACTTTCTACAATGAGCAGTTCTTC. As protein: CASSIGTRPPTFYNEQFF.

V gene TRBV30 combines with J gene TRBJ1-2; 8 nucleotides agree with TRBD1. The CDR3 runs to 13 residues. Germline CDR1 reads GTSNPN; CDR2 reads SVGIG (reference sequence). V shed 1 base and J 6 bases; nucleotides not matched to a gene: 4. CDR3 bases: TGTGCCTGGAGTGACAGGGGGTTCGATGGCTACACCTTC. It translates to CAWSDRGFDGYTF.

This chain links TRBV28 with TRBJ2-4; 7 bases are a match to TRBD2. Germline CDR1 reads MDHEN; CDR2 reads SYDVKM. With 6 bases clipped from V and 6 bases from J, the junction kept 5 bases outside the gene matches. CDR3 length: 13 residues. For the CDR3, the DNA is TGTGCCAGCAGGCCCTCGGGGGGAAACATTCAGTACTTC. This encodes CASRPSGGNIQYF.

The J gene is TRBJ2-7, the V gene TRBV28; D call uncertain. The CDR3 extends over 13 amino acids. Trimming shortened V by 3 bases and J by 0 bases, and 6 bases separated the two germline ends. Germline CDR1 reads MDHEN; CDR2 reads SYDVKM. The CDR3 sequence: CASSLGVSYEQYF. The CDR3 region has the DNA TGTGCCAGCAGTTTGGGCGTCTCCTACGAGCAGTACTTC.

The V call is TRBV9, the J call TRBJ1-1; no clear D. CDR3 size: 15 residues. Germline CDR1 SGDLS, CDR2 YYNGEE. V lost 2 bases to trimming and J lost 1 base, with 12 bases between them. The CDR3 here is CASSVGGVGNTEAFF. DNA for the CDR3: TGTGCCAGCAGCGTTGGCGGGGTAGGGAACACTGAAGCTTTCTTT.

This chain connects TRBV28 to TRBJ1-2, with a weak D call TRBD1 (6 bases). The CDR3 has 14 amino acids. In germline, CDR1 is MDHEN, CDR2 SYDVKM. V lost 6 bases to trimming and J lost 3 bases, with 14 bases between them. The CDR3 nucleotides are TGTGCCAGCAGCTACACGGACAGCCACTATGGCTACACCTTC. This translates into CASSYTDSHYGYTF.

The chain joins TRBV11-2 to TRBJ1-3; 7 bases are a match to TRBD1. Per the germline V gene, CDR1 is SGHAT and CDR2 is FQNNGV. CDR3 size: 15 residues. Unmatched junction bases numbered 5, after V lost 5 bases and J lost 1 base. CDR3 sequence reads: CASSQQGSSGNTIYF. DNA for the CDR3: TGTGCCAGCAGCCAACAGGGGAGTTCTGGAAACACCATATATTTT.

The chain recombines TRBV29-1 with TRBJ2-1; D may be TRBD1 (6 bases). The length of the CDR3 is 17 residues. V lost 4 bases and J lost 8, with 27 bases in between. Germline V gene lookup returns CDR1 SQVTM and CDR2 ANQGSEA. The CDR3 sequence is CSVVPFEGQIFLDEQFF. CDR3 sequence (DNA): TGCAGCGTTGTTCCTTTTGAGGGACAAATTTTCTTGGATGAGCAGTTCTTC.